This T cell receptor beta chain was observed in a study of blood T cells in healthy people across ages. Study context: When template switching was applied, about one barcoded beta molecule was captured per two T cells. Study-level points and caveats: Percentage of naive T cells showed a strong correlation with TCR beta diversity.

The CDR3 spans 17 residues. Looked up from germline, CDR1 is WSHSY and CDR2 is SAAADI. The J segment lost 5 bases and the V segment lost 7 bases, leaving 17 bases of the junction unmatched. Concerning this clonotype: No antigen is known for it.

Using a J-beta primer mix together with a sample-barcoded 5' primer, a second PCR was run for about 7 to 12 cycles. TCRdb fed the 5' RACE reads into MiXCR, producing one record per CDR3 protein. Of 920,000 or so distinct CDR3 sequences detected, roughly 45% appear once; the ten largest clones hold about 19%. Sequenced: blood. The clonotype was recovered from a woman in her fifties or sixties in good health. The chain is built from TRBV10-2 and TRBJ2-5; TRBD2 matches at 9 bases. The CDR3 DNA follows: TGCGCCAGCAAAGGGGGGCGAGCGGGAGGAACATGGGAGACCCAGTACTTC. Translating gives CASKGGRAGGTWETQYF.